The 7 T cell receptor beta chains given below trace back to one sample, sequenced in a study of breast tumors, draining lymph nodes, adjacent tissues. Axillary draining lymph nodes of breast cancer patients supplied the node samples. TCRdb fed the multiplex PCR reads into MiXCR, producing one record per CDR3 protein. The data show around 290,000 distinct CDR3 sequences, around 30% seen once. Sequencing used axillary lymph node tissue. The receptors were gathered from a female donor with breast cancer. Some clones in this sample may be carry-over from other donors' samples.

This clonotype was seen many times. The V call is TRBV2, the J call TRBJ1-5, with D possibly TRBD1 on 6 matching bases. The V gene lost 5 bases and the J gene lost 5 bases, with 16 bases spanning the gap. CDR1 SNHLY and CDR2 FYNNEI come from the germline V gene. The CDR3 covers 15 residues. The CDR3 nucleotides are TGTGCCAGCAGTCAATTTACAGGGCAATATCAGCCCCAGCATTTT. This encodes CASSQFTGQYQPQHF.

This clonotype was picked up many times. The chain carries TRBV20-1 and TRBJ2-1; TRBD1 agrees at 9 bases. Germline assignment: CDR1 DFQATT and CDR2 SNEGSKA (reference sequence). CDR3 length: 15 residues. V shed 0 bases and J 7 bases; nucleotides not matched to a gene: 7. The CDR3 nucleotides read TGCAGTGCTAGAGATCCCCGGGACAGGGAAAATGAGCAGTTCTTC. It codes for CSARDPRDRENEQFF.

CDR3 residues: CAWSYFSNTEAFF. CDR3 nucleotide sequence: TGTGCCTGGAGTTATTTCTCGAACACTGAAGCTTTCTTT. The chain joins TRBV30 to TRBJ1-1; no firm D call. The CDR3 extends over 13 amino acids. Germline values: CDR1 GTSNPN, CDR2 SVGIG (reference sequence). With 2 bases removed from V and 1 base from J, the gap between germline ends came to 8 bases.

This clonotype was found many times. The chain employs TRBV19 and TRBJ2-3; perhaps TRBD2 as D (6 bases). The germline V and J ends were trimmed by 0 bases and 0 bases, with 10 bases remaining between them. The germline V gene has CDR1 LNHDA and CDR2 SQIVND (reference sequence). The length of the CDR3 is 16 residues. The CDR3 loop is CASSIDAGTSTDTQYF. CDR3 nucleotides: TGTGCCAGTAGTATAGACGCGGGGACTAGCACAGATACGCAGTATTTT. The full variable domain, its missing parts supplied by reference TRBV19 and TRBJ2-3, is DGGITQSPKYLFRKEGQNVTLSCEQNLNHDAMYWYRQDPGQGLRLIYYSQIVNDFQKGDIAEGYSVSREKKESFPLTVTSAQKNPTAFYLCASSIDAGTSTDTQYFGPGTRLTVL.

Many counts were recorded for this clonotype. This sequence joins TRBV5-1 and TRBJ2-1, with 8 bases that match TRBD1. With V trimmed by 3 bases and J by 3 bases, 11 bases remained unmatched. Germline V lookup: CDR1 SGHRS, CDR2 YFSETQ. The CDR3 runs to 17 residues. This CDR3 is CASSSTRGQGNYNEQFF. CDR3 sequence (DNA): TGCGCCAGCAGCTCCACCCGAGGACAGGGTAACTACAATGAGCAGTTCTTC. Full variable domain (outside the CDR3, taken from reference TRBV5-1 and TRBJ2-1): KAGVTQTPRYLIKTRGQQVTLSCSPISGHRSVSWYQQTPGQGLQFLFEYFSETQRNKGNFPGRFSGRQFSNSRSEMNVSTLELGDSALYLCASSSTRGQGNYNEQFFGPGTRLTVL.

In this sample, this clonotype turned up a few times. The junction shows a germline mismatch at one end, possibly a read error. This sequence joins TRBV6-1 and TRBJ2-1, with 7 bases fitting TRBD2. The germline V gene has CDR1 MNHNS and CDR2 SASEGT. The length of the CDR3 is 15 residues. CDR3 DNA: TGTGCCGGCAGTGAAGCGTGGGGGGGATACAATGAGCAGTTCTTC. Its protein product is CAGSEAWGGYNEQFF.

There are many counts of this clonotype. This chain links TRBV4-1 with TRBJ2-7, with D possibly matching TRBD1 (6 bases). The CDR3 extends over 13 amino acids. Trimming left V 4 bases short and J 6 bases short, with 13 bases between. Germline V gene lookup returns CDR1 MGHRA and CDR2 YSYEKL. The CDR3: CASSPQGYGEQYF. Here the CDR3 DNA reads TGCGCCAGCAGCCCACAGGGATACGGCGAGCAGTACTTC.